This TCR beta chain was recorded in a study of T cell changes during pregnancy in multiple sclerosis. CDR3 length: 14 residues. V trimming: 3 bases; J trimming: 6 bases; junction bases outside the gene matches: 7. Germline V gives CDR1 GTSNPN, CDR2 SVGIG (reference sequence). Using immunoSEQ multiplex PCR, the repertoire was profiled, and TCRdb retains in-frame clones only, with some absent. The table lists around 53,000 clones, about 92% of them singletons, with approximately 0.6% in the top ten. Here the sequenced sample was CD4+ T cells from peripheral blood mononuclear cells, taken after pregnancy. The rearrangement joins TRBV30 to TRBJ1-2; 10 bases line up with TRBD1. The receptor was derived from a female donor with multiple sclerosis, enrolled in a pregnancy study. CDR3 protein: CAWSSGTGDNGYTF. The CDR3 coding sequence is TGTGCCTGGAGCTCCGGGACAGGGGACAATGGCTACACCTTC.